These 4 T cell receptor beta chains were sequenced from one sample in a study of shared clonotypes between healthy human individuals. The protocol was immunoSEQ multiplex PCR, while the TCRdb copy is restricted to in-frame clones and leaves out a portion. The sample records 550,000 to 850,000 clones, about 74% being singletons. The sample comprised memory CD4+ T cells sorted from blood. Noted subset: CD45RA-negative fraction. These receptors were taken from a woman between 25 and 40 years old in good health.

The rearrangement joins TRBV10-1 to TRBJ2-7, with D perhaps matching TRBD1 (6 bases). The CDR3 is 12 residues long. V shed 3 bases and J shed 9 bases, with 12 bases lying between them. Germline V gene lookup returns CDR1 WNHNN and CDR2 SYGVQD (reference sequence). The CDR3 DNA sequence: TGCGCCAGCAGTGAAAGGGGGACCCGGCAGTACTTC. Translation gives CASSERGTRQYF.

Here the CDR3 reads CASSLSGVGTQYF. The CDR3 DNA reads as TGTGCCAGCAGCTTGTCAGGGGTGGGGACCCAGTACTTC. The gene calls are TRBV5-6 and TRBJ2-5, with D possibly matching TRBD1 (6 bases). The germline CDR1 and CDR2 sequences are SGHDT and YYEEEE. V lost 1 base and J lost 7, with 11 bases in between. The CDR3 runs 13 residues.

The chain carries TRBV28 and TRBJ1-1; possibly TRBD1 for D (6 bases). Looked up from germline, CDR1 is MDHEN and CDR2 is SYDVKM. V lost 8 bases, J lost 6 bases, and 13 bases lay in between. The CDR3 has 12 amino acids. CDR3 DNA: TGTGCCAGCCTAGGGGGGGTCGCTGAAGCTTTCTTT. Translation: CASLGGVAEAFF.

This clone appeared many times. This chain joins TRBV15 and TRBJ1-5; D is unresolved. Germline assignment: CDR1 LNHNV and CDR2 YYDKDF (reference sequence). This CDR3 contains 15 residues. V was pared by 0 bases and J by 9 bases, with 15 bases between. CDR3 DNA: TGTGCCACCAGCAGAGAGGGCGGCGGGTCAGCGCCCCAGCATTTT. Translation: CATSREGGGSAPQHF.